The 5 T cell receptor beta chains presented below share a single source sample, sequenced in a study of beta chain features in type 1 diabetes. Study-level results: People with Type 1 diabetes carried modestly yet significantly shorter TCRB CDR3s in all four CD4+ subsets.

No antigen is known for these receptors. The sequenced template was cDNA made from the entire isolated RNA. Sequencing was performed with immunoSEQ multiplex PCR; in TCRdb, only in-frame clones are kept and a portion is missing. This table holds tens of thousands of clones, around 49% found once. Sequencing input: central memory CD4+ T cells from blood. The receptors originated from a young man with type 1 diabetes.

The genes are TRBV5-1 and TRBJ1-4; the D gene is possibly TRBD1 (5 bases). The CDR3 length is 15 residues. The germline CDR1 and CDR2 sequences are SGHRS and YFSETQ. Deletions cut 3 bases from V and 7 bases from J, with 16 bases between. The CDR3 DNA reads as TGCGCCAGCAGCTCACAACAAGGGGCAGGTGAAAAACTGTTTTTT. This codes for CASSSQQGAGEKLFF.

CDR3 residues: CASSIDRRGAKADTQYF. The CDR3 nucleotides are TGTGCCAGTAGTATAGATAGGCGGGGAGCGAAGGCAGATACGCAGTATTTT. This chain joins TRBV19 and TRBJ2-3, with D tentatively TRBD2 (6 bases). Per germline, CDR1 LNHDA and CDR2 SQIVND (reference sequence). The CDR3 extends over 17 amino acids. V shed 0 bases and J shed 4 bases, with 17 bases lying between them.

The V gene is TRBV6-6, the J gene TRBJ2-1; D may be TRBD2 (6 bases). Germline values: CDR1 MNHNY, CDR2 SVGAGI (reference sequence). Trimming shortened V by 7 bases and J by 8 bases, and 15 bases separated the two germline ends. The CDR3 runs to 13 residues. CDR3 in amino acids: CASKKTGADEQFF. CDR3 bases: TGTGCCAGCAAGAAAACGGGAGCCGATGAGCAGTTCTTC.

The chain carries TRBV19 and TRBJ1-1; a possible D gene is TRBD1 (5 bases). Germline V gene sequence: CDR1 LNHDA, CDR2 SQIVND (reference sequence). V was pared by 1 base and J by 7 bases, with 13 bases between. The CDR3 is 14 amino acids. The CDR3 loop is CASSIVGQGSEAFF. The CDR3 coding sequence is TGTGCCAGTAGTATAGTCGGCCAGGGAAGTGAAGCTTTCTTT.

This clone is labeled medium-sized. This chain connects TRBV4-2 to TRBJ1-2; D is undetermined. Germline-derived CDR1 and CDR2 are LGHNA and YNFKEQ. The germline V and J ends were trimmed by 1 base and 4 bases, with 13 bases remaining between them. The CDR3 has 15 residues. The CDR3 sequence is CASSQGGGNVYGYTF. The CDR3 nucleotides are TGTGCCAGCAGCCAAGGTGGAGGGAACGTCTATGGCTACACCTTC.